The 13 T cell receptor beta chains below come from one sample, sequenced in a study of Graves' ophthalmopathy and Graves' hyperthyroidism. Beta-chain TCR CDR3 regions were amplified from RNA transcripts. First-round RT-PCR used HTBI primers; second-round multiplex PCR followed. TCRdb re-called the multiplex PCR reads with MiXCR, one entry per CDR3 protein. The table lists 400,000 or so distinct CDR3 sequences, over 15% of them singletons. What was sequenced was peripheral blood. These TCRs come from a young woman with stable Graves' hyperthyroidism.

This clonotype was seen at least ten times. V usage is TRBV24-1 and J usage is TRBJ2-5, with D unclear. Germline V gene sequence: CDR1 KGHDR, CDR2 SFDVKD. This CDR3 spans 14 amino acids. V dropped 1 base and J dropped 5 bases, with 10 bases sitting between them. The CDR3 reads CATSDFLGPETQYF. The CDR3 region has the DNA TGTGCCACCAGTGATTTTCTCGGGCCGGAGACCCAGTACTTC.

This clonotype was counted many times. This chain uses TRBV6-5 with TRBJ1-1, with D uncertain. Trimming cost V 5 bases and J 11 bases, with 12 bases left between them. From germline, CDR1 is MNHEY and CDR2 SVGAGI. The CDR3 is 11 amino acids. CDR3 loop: CASSRLSEAFF. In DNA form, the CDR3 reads TGTGCCAGCAGTAGATTAAGTGAGGCTTTCTTT.

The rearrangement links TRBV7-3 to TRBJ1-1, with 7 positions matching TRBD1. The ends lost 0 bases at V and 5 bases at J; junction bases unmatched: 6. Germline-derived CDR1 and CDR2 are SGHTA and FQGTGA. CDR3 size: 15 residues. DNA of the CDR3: TGTGCCAGCAGCTTAACCGGGGGACAGACGACTGAAGCTTTCTTT. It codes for CASSLTGGQTTEAFF.

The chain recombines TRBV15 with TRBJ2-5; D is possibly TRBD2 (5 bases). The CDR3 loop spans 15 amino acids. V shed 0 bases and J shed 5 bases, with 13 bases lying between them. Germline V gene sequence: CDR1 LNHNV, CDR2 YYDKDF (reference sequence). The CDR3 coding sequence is TGTGCCACCAGCAGAGATCGGGGAGAAGGGGAGACCCAGTACTTC. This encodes CATSRDRGEGETQYF.

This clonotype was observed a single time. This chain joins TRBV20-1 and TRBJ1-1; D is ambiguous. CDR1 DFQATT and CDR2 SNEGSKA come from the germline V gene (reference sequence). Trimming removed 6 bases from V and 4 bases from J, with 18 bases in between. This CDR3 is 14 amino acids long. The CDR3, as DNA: TGCAGTGCGGATGGACTCGTTGAGGGCACTGAAGCTTTCTTT. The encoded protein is CSADGLVEGTEAFF.

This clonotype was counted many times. CDR3 protein: CASGNGGGYGYTF. CDR3 sequence (DNA): TGTGCCAGCGGGAATGGAGGGGGCTATGGCTACACCTTC. The chain uses TRBV2 and TRBJ1-2, with D possibly being TRBD1 (6 bases). Per germline, CDR1 SNHLY and CDR2 FYNNEI. This CDR3 spans 13 amino acids. V lost 8 bases, J lost 4 bases, and 14 bases lay in between.

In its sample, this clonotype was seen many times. The CDR3, as DNA: TGTGCCAGCTCACCAGCAGTACAGGTTGAGACCCAGTACTTC. Encoded protein: CASSPAVQVETQYF. The chain is built from TRBV18 and TRBJ2-5; perhaps TRBD1 as D (5 bases). CDR3 length: 14 amino acids. Germline CDR1 KGHSH, CDR2 LQKENI. V lost 2 bases and J lost 5, with 12 bases in between.

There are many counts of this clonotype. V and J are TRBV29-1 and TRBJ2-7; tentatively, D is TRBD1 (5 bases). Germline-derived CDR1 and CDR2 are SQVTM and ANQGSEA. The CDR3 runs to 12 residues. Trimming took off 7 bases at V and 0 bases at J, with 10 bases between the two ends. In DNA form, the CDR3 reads TGCAGCGCACAGACAGACTCCTACGAGCAGTACTTC. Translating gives CSAQTDSYEQYF.

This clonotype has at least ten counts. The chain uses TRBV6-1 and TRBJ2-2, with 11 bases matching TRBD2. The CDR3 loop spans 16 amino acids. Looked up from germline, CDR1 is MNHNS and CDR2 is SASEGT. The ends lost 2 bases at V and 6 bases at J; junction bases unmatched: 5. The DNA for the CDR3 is TGTGCCAGCAGTGAAAGAACTAGCGGGGGTTCCGGGGAGCTGTTTTTT. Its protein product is CASSERTSGGSGELFF.

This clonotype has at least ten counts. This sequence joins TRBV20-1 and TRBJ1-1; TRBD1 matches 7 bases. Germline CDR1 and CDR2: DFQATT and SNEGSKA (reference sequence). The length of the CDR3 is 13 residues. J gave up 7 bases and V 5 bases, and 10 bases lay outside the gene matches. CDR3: CSAPDREAGEAFF. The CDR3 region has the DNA TGCAGTGCTCCCGACAGGGAGGCTGGTGAAGCTTTCTTT.

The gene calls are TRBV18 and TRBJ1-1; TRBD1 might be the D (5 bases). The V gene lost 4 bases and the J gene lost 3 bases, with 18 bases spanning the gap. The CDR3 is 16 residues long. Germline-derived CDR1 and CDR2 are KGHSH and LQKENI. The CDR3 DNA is TGTGCCAGCTCACTCGGGATCAGGGCGAGGGACACTGAAGCTTTCTTT. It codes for CASSLGIRARDTEAFF.

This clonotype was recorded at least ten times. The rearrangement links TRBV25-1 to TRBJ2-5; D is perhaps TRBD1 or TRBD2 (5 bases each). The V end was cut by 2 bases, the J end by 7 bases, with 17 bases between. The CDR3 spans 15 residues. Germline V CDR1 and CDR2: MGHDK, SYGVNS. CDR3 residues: CASSEDYGTMGTQYF. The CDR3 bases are TGTGCCAGCAGTGAAGATTATGGGACGATGGGGACCCAGTACTTC.

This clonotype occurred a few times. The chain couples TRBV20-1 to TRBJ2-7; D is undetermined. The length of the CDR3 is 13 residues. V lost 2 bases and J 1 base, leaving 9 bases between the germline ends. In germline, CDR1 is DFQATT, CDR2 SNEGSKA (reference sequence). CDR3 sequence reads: CSARIPISYEQYF. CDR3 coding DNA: TGCAGTGCTAGAATTCCCATTTCCTACGAGCAGTACTTC.